Listed here are 21 T cell receptor beta chains from one sample, sequenced in a study of Ad26.COV2.S vaccination and SARS-CoV-2 variants. The treatment was: some 19 received Ad26.COV2.S at low or high dose, single or two shots; 5 received placebo; per-sample allocation not given. Collection of the samples took place on day 63 after the first injection of vaccine or placebo. Repertoires were generated with immunoSEQ multiplex PCR, while TCRdb's copy carries only in-frame clones and drops some. Of 350,000 to 600,000 clones listed, approximately 90% are singletons. The material was peripheral blood, obtained in a trial of Ad26.COV2.S vaccine versus placebo. Receptors originate from a person between 18 and 59 years old who received the Ad26.COV2.S COVID-19 vaccine or a placebo.

This clone was seen just once. This chain connects TRBV28 to TRBJ1-1, with a weak D call TRBD1 (6 bases). V was cut by 4 bases and J by 8 bases, with 11 bases left in between. This CDR3 has 12 amino acids. Looked up from germline, CDR1 is MDHEN and CDR2 is SYDVKM. CDR3 loop: CASSSPGTEAFF. CDR3 bases: TGTGCCAGCAGTTCCCCCGGGACAGAAGCTTTCTTT. Filled out from reference TRBV28 and TRBJ1-1, the complete variable domain reads DVKVTQSSRYLVKRTGEKVFLECVQDMDHENMFWYRQDPGLGLRLIYFSYDVKMKEKGDIPEGYSVSREKKERFSLILESASTNQTSMYLCASSSPGTEAFFGQGTRLTVV.

The sample holds a few counts of this clone. The chain uses TRBV7-2 and TRBJ2-7, with D tentatively TRBD1 (5 bases). With 3 bases removed from V and 3 bases from J, the gap between germline ends came to 15 bases. Germline values: CDR1 SGHTA, CDR2 FQGNSA. This CDR3 comprises 15 residues. CDR3 loop: CASSFPGISSYEQYF. CDR3 DNA: TGTGCCAGCAGCTTTCCAGGGATTTCAAGCTACGAGCAGTACTTC. Filled out from reference TRBV7-2 and TRBJ2-7, the complete variable domain reads GAGVSQSPSNKVTEKGKDVELRCDPISGHTALYWYRQSLGQGLEFLIYFQGNSAPDKSGLPSDRFSAERTGGSVSTLTIQRTQQEDSAVYLCASSFPGISSYEQYFGPGTRLTVT.

To note about this clone: At one end the junction does not follow the germline gene, possibly because of a read error. The genes are TRBV7-9 and TRBJ1-1, with 7 bases aligning to TRBD1. CDR1 and CDR2 (germline): SEHNR, FQNEAQ (reference sequence). The CDR3 is 15 amino acids. This CDR3 reads CASSLALGTEAEAFF. DNA for the CDR3: TGTGCCAGCAGCCTAGCCCTGGGGACAGAGGCTGAAGCTTTCTTT.

The chain employs TRBV28 and TRBJ1-5, with TRBD1 identical over 8 bases. CDR3 length: 14 amino acids. Unmatched junction bases numbered 3, after V lost 2 bases and J lost 6 bases. CDR1 MDHEN and CDR2 SYDVKM come from the germline V gene. CDR3 in DNA: TGTGCCAGCAGTTTACGACAGGGGACTCAGCCCCAGCATTTT. It specifies CASSLRQGTQPQHF.

Worth noting for this clone: A junction end diverges from the germline sequence, so it may reflect a read error. The V gene is TRBV7-7, the J gene TRBJ1-6, with 8 bases aligning to TRBD1. Per germline, CDR1 SSHAT and CDR2 FNYEAQ (reference sequence). The CDR3 covers 19 residues. The CDR3 region is CASSGGTGSWEYNSSPLHF. CDR3 DNA sequence: TGTGCTAGCAGCGGAGGGACAGGTAGTTGGGAATATAATTCTTCACCCCTCCACTTT.

The count of this clone is one. J is TRBJ1-1 and V is TRBV7-2, with D tentatively TRBD1 (6 bases). The germline CDR1 and CDR2 sequences are SGHTA and FQGNSA. V gave up 5 bases and J gave up 0 bases, with 10 bases separating them. The CDR3 is made up of 14 amino acids. This chain's CDR3 is CASSQTGVNTEAFF. CDR3 bases: TGTGCCAGCAGCCAGACAGGAGTGAACACTGAAGCTTTCTTT.

V gene TRBV7-9 combines with J gene TRBJ2-7, with TRBD1 matching over 9 bases. The V gene end was trimmed by 1 base and the J gene end by 6 bases; junction bases not matched to a gene: 1. This CDR3 comprises 13 residues. The germline V gene has CDR1 SEHNR and CDR2 FQNEAQ (reference sequence). CDR3 nucleotides: TGTGCCAGCAGCTTAGGGACAGGGGCCGAGCAGTACTTC. This encodes CASSLGTGAEQYF. The full variable domain, completed using reference TRBV7-9 and TRBJ2-7, is DTGVSQNPRHKITKRGQNVTFRCDPISEHNRLYWYRQTLGQGPEFLTYFQNEAQLEKSRLLSDRFSAERPKGSFSTLEIQRTEQGDSAMYLCASSLGTGAEQYFGPGTRLTVT.

The chain employs TRBV30 and TRBJ1-3; no definite D call. Trimming took off 0 bases at V and 0 bases at J, with 15 bases between the two ends. CDR1 is GTSNPN and CDR2 is SVGIG in the germline V gene (reference sequence). This CDR3 region has 17 residues. CDR3 sequence: CAWSVLRTSSSGNTIYF. CDR3 nucleotides: TGTGCCTGGAGTGTACTGCGGACTTCAAGCTCTGGAAACACCATATATTTT.

The CDR3 sequence is CASSQGWTGRYEQYF. The CDR3 DNA reads TGTGCCAGCAGCCAAGGGTGGACAGGGAGGTACGAGCAGTACTTC. The V gene is TRBV6-5, the J gene TRBJ2-7, with 8 bases aligning to TRBD1. The CDR3 runs 15 residues. V shed 6 bases and J 4 bases; nucleotides not matched to a gene: 11. CDR1 and CDR2 (germline): MNHEY, SVGAGI.

This clone showed up just a few times. The rearrangement uses TRBV2 and TRBJ1-2, with TRBD1 as a possible D gene (5 bases). The germline gives CDR1 SNHLY, CDR2 FYNNEI. The V gene lost 5 bases and the J gene lost 8 bases, with 12 bases spanning the gap. The CDR3 covers 12 residues. The CDR3 protein is CASSSDSRGYTF. The CDR3 DNA is TGTGCCAGCAGTAGTGACAGTCGAGGCTACACCTTC.

The chain carries TRBV4-1 and TRBJ1-2, with TRBD1 as a possible D gene (5 bases). Looked up from germline, CDR1 is MGHRA and CDR2 is YSYEKL. This CDR3 is 14 amino acids long. V shed 5 bases and J shed 8 bases, with 18 bases lying between them. The CDR3 DNA is TGCGCCAGCAGCGAGTTTTCAGGGATTTACGGCTACACCTTC. Residues: CASSEFSGIYGYTF.

Only a few counts were recorded for this clone. The chain couples TRBV30 to TRBJ1-2; D remains ambiguous. Trimming shortened V by 5 bases and J by 1 base, and 23 bases separated the two germline ends. The germline V gene has CDR1 GTSNPN and CDR2 SVGIG (reference sequence). This CDR3 is 17 amino acids long. DNA of the CDR3: TGTGCCTGGCAAACAAAAATGGGAGTTCTCTTTAACTATGGCTACACCTTC. Amino acid sequence: CAWQTKMGVLFNYGYTF.

This sequence joins TRBV6-2 or TRBV6-3 and TRBJ1-2; D is unresolved. This CDR3 has 16 amino acids. Germline CDR1 is MNHEY and CDR2 is SVGEGT. Trimming removed 5 bases from V and 8 bases from J, with 24 bases in between. The CDR3 here is CASSHQGQSLLRGYTF. The CDR3 region has the DNA TGTGCCAGCAGTCACCAAGGGCAGTCCCTTTTACGCGGCTACACCTTC.

The rearrangement joins TRBV18 to TRBJ1-2, with D possibly TRBD1 on 5 matching bases. CDR1 is KGHSH and CDR2 is LQKENI in the germline V gene. V dropped 5 bases and J dropped 2 bases, with 12 bases sitting between them. The CDR3 has 14 residues. The CDR3 DNA reads as TGTGCCAGCTCAGATCAGGGAATGAACTATGGCTACACCTTC. Protein product: CASSDQGMNYGYTF.

As regards this clone: Different DNA sequences within this sample yield the same CDR3. J is TRBJ1-2 and V is TRBV18; maybe TRBD1 (5 bases). This CDR3 comprises 13 residues. Looked up from germline, CDR1 is KGHSH and CDR2 is LQKENI. V lost 2 bases and J lost 3, with 7 bases in between. This CDR3 reads CASSPGGDYGYTF. CDR3 in DNA: TGTGCCAGCTCACCAGGGGGGGACTATGGCTACACCTTC.

This clone was picked up one time. The rearrangement joins TRBV6-5 to TRBJ1-2; TRBD1 agrees at 7 bases. The J segment lost 8 bases and the V segment lost 0 bases, leaving 9 bases of the junction unmatched. The CDR3 loop spans 15 amino acids. CDR1 is MNHEY and CDR2 is SVGAGI in the germline V gene. DNA for the CDR3: TGTGCCAGCAGTTACTCGTTTAGGGGGCGAGAAGGCTACACCTTC. This translates into CASSYSFRGREGYTF.

The chain recombines TRBV7-2 with TRBJ1-1; 9 nucleotides line up with TRBD1. Germline V gives CDR1 SGHTA, CDR2 FQGNSA. This CDR3 spans 15 amino acids. V was clipped by 5 bases and J by 2 bases; unmatched bases: 6. The CDR3 is CASSVGTGTNTEAFF. The CDR3 DNA follows: TGTGCCAGCAGCGTCGGGACAGGGACCAACACTGAAGCTTTCTTT.

This chain joins TRBV10-2 and TRBJ1-5; D is possibly TRBD1 (5 bases). Germline loops: CDR1 WSHSY, CDR2 SAAADI. V gave up 3 bases and J gave up 4 bases, with 13 bases separating them. The CDR3 contains 15 residues. The CDR3 DNA reads as TGCGCCAGCAGTGAATTTGGGGGTCCGAATCAGCCCCAGCATTTT. Its protein is CASSEFGGPNQPQHF.

Of note for this clone: Other DNA variants within this sample encode the same CDR3. The J gene is TRBJ1-2, the V gene TRBV20-1; D uncertain. CDR1 is DFQATT, CDR2 SNEGSKA, per germline (reference sequence). Trimming took off 6 bases at V and 7 bases at J, with 9 bases between the two ends. The CDR3 has 10 residues. The CDR3 here is CSAPTGGYTF. CDR3 sequence (DNA): TGCAGTGCCCCTACGGGTGGCTACACCTTC.

The chain combines TRBV9 with TRBJ2-7; 11 nucleotides agree with TRBD2. The germline V gene encodes CDR1 SGDLS and CDR2 YYNGEE. The CDR3 extends over 15 amino acids. The ends lost 2 bases at V and 6 bases at J; junction bases unmatched: 7. CDR3 bases: TGTGCCAGCAGCGTTAAGACTAGCGGGATAGGCGAGCAGTACTTC. It yields the protein CASSVKTSGIGEQYF.

The chain has TRBV27 and TRBJ1-2; tentatively, D is TRBD1 (5 bases). Trimming removed 6 bases at V and 5 bases at J, with 16 bases between. CDR1 and CDR2 from the germline V gene are MNHEY and SMNVEV (reference sequence). CDR3 size: 14 residues. The CDR3 region is CASSRVGVSYGYTF. The CDR3 coding sequence is TGTGCCAGCAGCCGTGTAGGGGTATCTTATGGCTACACCTTC.